The sequence of this T cell receptor (beta chain) was determined in a study of T cell clonotyping in hematopoietic cell transplantation. The V end lost 4 bases, the J end lost 5 bases, and 18 bases lay between the germline ends. The germline V gene encodes CDR1 SGDLS and CDR2 YYNGEE. This CDR3 region has 15 residues. This clone was observed once. The time point is: recipient sample about 28 days before transplant, after cytoreduction. The repertoire was sequenced with immunoSEQ multiplex PCR; TCRdb's copy has only in-frame clones and lacks some. This sample has over 25,000 clones, with 70% to 85% found just once.

This sequence originates from a woman aged 55-69 years with acute myeloid leukemia. Some clones in this sample may be carry-over from other donors' samples. The starting material was peripheral blood mononuclear cells, obtained before stem cell transplant. The chain combines TRBV9 with TRBJ2-5; D possibly corresponds to TRBD2 (6 bases). The CDR3 DNA follows: TGTGCCAGCAGCTCCGCGGAGGGCCCTCAGGAGACCCAGTACTTC. This sequence encodes CASSSAEGPQETQYF.